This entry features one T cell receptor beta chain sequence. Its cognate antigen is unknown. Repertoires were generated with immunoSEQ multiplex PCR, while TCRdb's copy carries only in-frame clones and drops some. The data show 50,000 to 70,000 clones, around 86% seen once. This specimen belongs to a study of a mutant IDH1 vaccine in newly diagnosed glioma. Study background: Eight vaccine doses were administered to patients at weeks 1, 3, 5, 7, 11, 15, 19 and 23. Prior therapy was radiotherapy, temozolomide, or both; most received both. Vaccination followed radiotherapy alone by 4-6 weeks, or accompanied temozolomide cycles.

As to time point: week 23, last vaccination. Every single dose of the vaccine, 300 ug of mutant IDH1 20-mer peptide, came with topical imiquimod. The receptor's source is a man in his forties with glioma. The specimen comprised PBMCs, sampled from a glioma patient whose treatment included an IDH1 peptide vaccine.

The DNA of the CDR3 is TGTGCCAGCAGCCAAGATCCCCCCCGGGGGGGCAGAGGTGATGAAAAACTGTTTTTT. Encoded protein: CASSQDPPRGGRGDEKLFF. The chain links TRBV14 to TRBJ1-4, with a weak D call TRBD1 (6 bases). Per the germline V gene, CDR1 is SGHDN and CDR2 is FVKESK. CDR3 size: 19 residues. The V and J ends lost 0 bases and 6 bases respectively, with 23 bases between them.